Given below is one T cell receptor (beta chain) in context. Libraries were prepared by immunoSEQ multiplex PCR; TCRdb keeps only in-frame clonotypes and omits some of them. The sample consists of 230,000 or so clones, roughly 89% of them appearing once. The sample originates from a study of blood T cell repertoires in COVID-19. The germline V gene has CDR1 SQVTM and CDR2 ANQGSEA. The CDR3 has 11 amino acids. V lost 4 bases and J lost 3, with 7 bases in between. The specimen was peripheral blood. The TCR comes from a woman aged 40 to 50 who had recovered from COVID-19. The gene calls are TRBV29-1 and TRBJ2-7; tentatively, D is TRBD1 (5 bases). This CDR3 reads CSVAQGYEQYV. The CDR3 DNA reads TGCAGCGTTGCCCAGGGCTACGAGCAGTACGTC.